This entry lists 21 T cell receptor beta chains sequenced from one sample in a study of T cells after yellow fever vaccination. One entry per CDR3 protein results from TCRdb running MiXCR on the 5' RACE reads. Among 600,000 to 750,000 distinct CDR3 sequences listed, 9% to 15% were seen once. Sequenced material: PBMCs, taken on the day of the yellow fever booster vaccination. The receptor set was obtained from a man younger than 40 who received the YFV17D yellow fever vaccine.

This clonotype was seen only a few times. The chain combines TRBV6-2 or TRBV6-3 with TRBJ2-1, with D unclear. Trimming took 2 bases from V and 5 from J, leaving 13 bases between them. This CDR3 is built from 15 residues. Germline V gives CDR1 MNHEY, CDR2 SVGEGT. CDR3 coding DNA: TGTGCCAGCAGTTACACGCGAGTTTACCACAATGAGCAGTTCTTC. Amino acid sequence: CASSYTRVYHNEQFF.

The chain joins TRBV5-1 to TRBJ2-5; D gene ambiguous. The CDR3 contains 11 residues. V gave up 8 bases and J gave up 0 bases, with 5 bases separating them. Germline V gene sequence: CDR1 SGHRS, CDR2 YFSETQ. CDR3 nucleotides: TGCGCCAGGCCATACCAAGAGACCCAGTACTTC. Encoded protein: CARPYQETQYF.

In DNA, the CDR3 is TGTGCCAGTAGCCTCTCGGATACGAGGAAAGATCAGCCCCAGCATTTT. Translation gives CASSLSDTRKDQPQHF. The chain uses TRBV19 and TRBJ1-5; D is undetermined. Germline V gives CDR1 LNHDA, CDR2 SQIVND (reference sequence). The CDR3 runs 16 residues. Trimming left V 6 bases short and J 5 bases short, with 20 bases between.

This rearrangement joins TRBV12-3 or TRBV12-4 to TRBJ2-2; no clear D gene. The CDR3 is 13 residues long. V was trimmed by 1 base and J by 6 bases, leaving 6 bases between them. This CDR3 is CASSLGTPGELFF. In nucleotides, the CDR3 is TGTGCCAGCAGTTTAGGGACCCCCGGGGAGCTGTTTTTT.

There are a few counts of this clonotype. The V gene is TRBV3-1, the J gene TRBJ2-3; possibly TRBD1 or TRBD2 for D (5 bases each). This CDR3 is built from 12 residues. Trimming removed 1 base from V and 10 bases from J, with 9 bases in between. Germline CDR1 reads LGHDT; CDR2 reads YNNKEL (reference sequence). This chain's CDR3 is CASSQAQGAQYF. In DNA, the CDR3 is TGTGCCAGCAGCCAAGCGCAGGGAGCGCAGTATTTT.

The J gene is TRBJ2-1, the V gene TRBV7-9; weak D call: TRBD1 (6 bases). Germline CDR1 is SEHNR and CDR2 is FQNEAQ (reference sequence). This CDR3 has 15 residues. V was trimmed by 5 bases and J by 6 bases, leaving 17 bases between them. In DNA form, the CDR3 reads TGTGCCAGCAGCCCCACAGGGAATCGAGTCAATGAGCAGTTCTTC. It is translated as CASSPTGNRVNEQFF.

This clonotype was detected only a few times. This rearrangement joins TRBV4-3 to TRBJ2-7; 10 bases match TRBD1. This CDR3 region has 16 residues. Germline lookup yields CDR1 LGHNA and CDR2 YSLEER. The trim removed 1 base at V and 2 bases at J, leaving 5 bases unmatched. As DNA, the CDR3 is TGCGCCAGCAGCCAAGCACCGGGACAGGGGACCTACGAGCAGTACTTC. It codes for CASSQAPGQGTYEQYF.

The CDR3 is CSVGEPPYEQYF. CDR3 DNA sequence: TGCAGCGTTGGAGAACCACCCTACGAGCAGTACTTC. The chain combines TRBV29-1 with TRBJ2-7; no clear D. Germline V gene data show CDR1 as SQVTM and CDR2 as ANQGSEA. The CDR3 runs to 12 residues. V was clipped by 4 bases and J by 2 bases, with 9 bases between them.

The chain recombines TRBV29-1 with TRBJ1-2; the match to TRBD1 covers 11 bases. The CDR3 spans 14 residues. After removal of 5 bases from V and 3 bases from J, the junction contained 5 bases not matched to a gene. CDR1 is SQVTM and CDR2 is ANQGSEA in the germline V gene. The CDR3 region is CSVSGQGDDYGYTF. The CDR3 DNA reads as TGCAGCGTTTCGGGACAGGGGGACGACTATGGCTACACCTTC.

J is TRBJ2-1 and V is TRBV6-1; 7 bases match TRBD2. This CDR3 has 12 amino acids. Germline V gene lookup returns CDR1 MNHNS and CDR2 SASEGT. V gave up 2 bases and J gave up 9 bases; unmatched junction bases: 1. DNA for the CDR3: TGTGCCAGCAGTGAATGGGAGGGTGAGCAGTTCTTC. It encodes CASSEWEGEQFF.

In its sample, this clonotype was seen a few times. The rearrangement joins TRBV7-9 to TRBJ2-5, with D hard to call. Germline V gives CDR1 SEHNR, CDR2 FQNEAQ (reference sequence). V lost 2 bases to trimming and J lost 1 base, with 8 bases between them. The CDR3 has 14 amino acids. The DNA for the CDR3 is TGTGCCAGCAGCTTAAGCTGGGGCCAAGAGACCCAGTACTTC. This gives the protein CASSLSWGQETQYF.

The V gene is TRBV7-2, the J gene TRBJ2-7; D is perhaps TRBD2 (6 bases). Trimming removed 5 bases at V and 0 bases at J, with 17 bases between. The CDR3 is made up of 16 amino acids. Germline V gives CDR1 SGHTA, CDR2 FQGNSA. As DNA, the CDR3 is TGTGCCAGCAGCGAGGGAGGACTAACTTTCTCCTACGAGCAGTACTTC. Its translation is CASSEGGLTFSYEQYF.

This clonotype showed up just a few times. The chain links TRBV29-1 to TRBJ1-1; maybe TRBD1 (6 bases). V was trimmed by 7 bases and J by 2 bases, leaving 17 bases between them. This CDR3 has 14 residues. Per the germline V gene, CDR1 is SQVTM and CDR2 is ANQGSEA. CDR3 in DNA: TGCAGCGCCAATACAGGGTTGGGAAACACTGAAGCTTTCTTT. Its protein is CSANTGLGNTEAFF.

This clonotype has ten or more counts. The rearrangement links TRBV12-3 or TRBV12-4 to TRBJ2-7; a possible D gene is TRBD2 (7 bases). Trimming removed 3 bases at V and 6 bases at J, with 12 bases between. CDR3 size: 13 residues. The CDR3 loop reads CASSFGGATEQYF. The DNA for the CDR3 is TGTGCCAGCAGTTTTGGGGGGGCGACCGAGCAGTACTTC.

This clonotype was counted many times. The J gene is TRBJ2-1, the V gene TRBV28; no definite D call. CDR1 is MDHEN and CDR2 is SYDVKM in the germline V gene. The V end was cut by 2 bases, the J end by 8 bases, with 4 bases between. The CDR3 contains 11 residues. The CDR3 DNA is TGTGCCAGCAGTTTAGAAGATGAGCAGTTCTTC. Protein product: CASSLEDEQFF.

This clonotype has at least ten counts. CDR3 DNA: TGCGCCAGCAGTTGGGACAGAGGCGAGCAGTACTTC. Its translation: CASSWDRGEQYF. The chain carries TRBV5-1 and TRBJ2-7; 7 nucleotides match TRBD1. The germline CDR1 and CDR2 sequences are SGHRS and YFSETQ. The CDR3 is 12 residues long. V trimming: 5 bases; J trimming: 6 bases; junction bases outside the gene matches: 5.

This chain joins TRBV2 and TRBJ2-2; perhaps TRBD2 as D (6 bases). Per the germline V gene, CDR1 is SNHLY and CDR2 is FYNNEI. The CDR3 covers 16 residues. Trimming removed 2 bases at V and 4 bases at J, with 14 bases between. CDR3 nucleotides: TGTGCCAGCAGTGAAACCGGGGGAGTCGGCACCGGGGAGCTGTTTTTT. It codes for CASSETGGVGTGELFF.

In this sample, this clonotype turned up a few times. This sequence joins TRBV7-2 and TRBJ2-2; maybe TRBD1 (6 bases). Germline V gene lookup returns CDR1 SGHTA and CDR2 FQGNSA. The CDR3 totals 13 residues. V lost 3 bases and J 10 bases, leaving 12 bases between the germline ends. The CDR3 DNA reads TGTGCCAGCAGCTTTTGGGGGCCCGTGGAGCTGTTTTTT. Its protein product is CASSFWGPVELFF.

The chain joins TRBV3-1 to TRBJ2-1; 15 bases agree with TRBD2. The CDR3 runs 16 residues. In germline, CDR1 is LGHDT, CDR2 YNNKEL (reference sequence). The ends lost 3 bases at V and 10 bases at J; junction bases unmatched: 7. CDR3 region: CASSQGLAGGAGEQFF. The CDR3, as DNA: TGTGCCAGCAGCCAGGGACTAGCGGGAGGAGCAGGGGAGCAGTTCTTC.

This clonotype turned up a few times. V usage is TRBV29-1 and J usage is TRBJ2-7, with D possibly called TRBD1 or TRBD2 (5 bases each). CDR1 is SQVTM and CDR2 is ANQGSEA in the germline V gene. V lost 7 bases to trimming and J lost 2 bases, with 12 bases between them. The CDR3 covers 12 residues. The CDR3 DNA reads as TGCAGCGCCTCAGGGAGTGCCTACGAGCAGTACTTC. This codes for CSASGSAYEQYF.

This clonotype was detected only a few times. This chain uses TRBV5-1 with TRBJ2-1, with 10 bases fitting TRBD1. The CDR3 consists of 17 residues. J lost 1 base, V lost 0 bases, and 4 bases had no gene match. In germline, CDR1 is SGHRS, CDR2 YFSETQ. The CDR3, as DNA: TGCGCCAGCAGCTTGGGGGACAGGGGTGCGTCCTACAATGAGCAGTTCTTC. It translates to CASSLGDRGASYNEQFF.